Included here is one T cell receptor (beta chain) sequence, with context. Original processing notes: By means of reference gene primer amplification, nucleated cell counts were estimated. Sequenced by immunoSEQ multiplex PCR; TCRdb stores in-frame clones only, minus some. V, J and clone size were drawn from that table, and D and trimming were deduced from the DNA. The sample has about 360,000 clones; 81% are singletons. The sample belongs to a study of blood T cell repertoires in COVID-19. Study-level background: Donors in the United States, Italy and Spain gave samples during acute or convalescent COVID-19. Nucleic acid was either cDNA or gDNA, and it came from T cells, B-cell-depleted T cells, or PBMCs.

Germline V CDR1 and CDR2: SNHLY, FYNNEI. The CDR3 runs to 18 residues. V lost 2 bases, J lost 4 bases, and 12 bases stayed unmatched. Sequencing was done on a sample of peripheral blood. This sequence joins TRBV2 and TRBJ2-3; 10 nucleotides agree with TRBD2. The origin of this receptor is a human donor with acute or convalescent COVID-19. The donor label of this sample is uncertain. In nucleotides, the CDR3 is TGTGCCAGCAGTGAATTCAGGGGACTAGCGTCCGGCTCAGATACGCAGTATTTT. Amino acid sequence: CASSEFRGLASGSDTQYF.